A few counts support the clone carrying this T cell receptor (beta chain). One end of the junction does not line up with germline, which may come from a read error. Described time point: newly diagnosed GD, antithyroid drugs for less than 3 months. The TCR library was prepared using RNA isolated from PBMCs. The data originate from a study of regulatory T cells in long-lasting Graves disease. The CDR3 has 14 residues. Germline V gene lookup returns CDR1 LGHNA and CDR2 YSLEER. Arm-PCR of CDR3 regions with iRepertoire HTBI primers generated TCR beta libraries. TCRdb reprocessed the multiplex PCR reads with MiXCR, giving one entry per CDR3 protein. In the table there are roughly 400,000 distinct CDR3 sequences, over 15% of which are singletons. The data were also submitted as part of a second study, on T cells in Graves' hyperthyroidism and ophthalmopathy. That paper adds: Graves' hyperthyroidism was deemed stable given no ophthalmopathy progression within 18 months.

This sequence joins TRBV4-3 and TRBJ2-1; D ambiguous. The material sequenced was peripheral blood mononuclear cells (PBMCs), taken at new diagnosis, from a patient treated with antithyroid drugs. The receptor comes from a young woman with Graves disease. CDR3 residues: CASSQGSGVLKRIF. The DNA of the CDR3 is TGCGCCAGCAGCCAGGGGTCCGGAGTACTGAAACGAATCTTC.